This is a list of T cell receptor beta chains from one sample in a study of shared clonotypes between healthy human individuals. Repertoires were generated with immunoSEQ multiplex PCR, while TCRdb's copy carries only in-frame clones and drops some. The table shows under 2,500,000 clones, with approximately 96% occurring only once. Sequencing input: naive CD4+ T cells sorted from blood. The receptors originated from a young man in good health. Both conserved end residues are part of each CDR3. Fields, in order: J gene, V gene, clone size, D gene, CDR3 protein, CDR3 DNA. A D gene is named only where the DNA matches it firmly. For some rows the clone size is stated as once, few or many, or as a class when expanded; others skip it.

J: TRBJ2-7; V: TRBV6-5; size: once; D: TRBD2; CDR3: CASRTSGSYEQYF; DNA: TGTGCCAGCAGGACTAGCGGGAGTTACGAGCAGTACTTC
J: TRBJ2-7; V: TRBV10-1; size: .; D: .; CDR3: CASSEDWGVAEQYF; DNA: TGCGCCAGCAGTGAGGACTGGGGGGTCGCTGAGCAGTACTTC
J: TRBJ2-7; V: TRBV7-2; size: .; D: .; CDR3: CASSLGPPGQYF; DNA: TGTGCCAGCAGCTTAGGACCTCCCGGGCAGTACTTC
J: TRBJ2-1; V: TRBV10-3; size: .; D: .; CDR3: CAISEVPEGEQFF; DNA: TGTGCCATCAGTGAAGTCCCGGAGGGTGAGCAGTTCTTC
J: TRBJ1-2; V: TRBV28; size: .; D: .; CDR3: CASSLTARSGPRGGYTF; DNA: TGTGCCAGCAGTTTGACCGCCAGGAGCGGGCCTAGGGGAGGCTACACCTTC
J: TRBJ1-2; V: TRBV9; size: .; D: .; CDR3: CASSPPVGHGLHGYTF; DNA: TGTGCCAGCAGCCCGCCCGTAGGTCATGGATTGCATGGCTACACCTTC
J: TRBJ2-3; V: TRBV2; size: .; D: TRBD2; CDR3: CASSKSSGGRGVTQYF; DNA: TGTGCCAGCAGTAAATCTAGCGGGGGACGAGGGGTTACGCAGTATTTT
J: TRBJ2-3; V: TRBV18; size: .; D: .; CDR3: CASSPQGGPDTQYF; DNA: TGTGCCAGCTCACCGCAGGGGGGCCCAGATACGCAGTATTTT
J: TRBJ2-1; V: TRBV28; size: .; D: TRBD1; CDR3: CASSSGQKYNEQFF; DNA: TGTGCCAGCAGTTCGGGACAGAAATACAATGAGCAGTTCTTC
J: TRBJ1-6; V: TRBV4-3; size: .; D: .; CDR3: CASSQGRDLNSPLHF; DNA: TGCGCCAGCAGCCAAGGCAGGGATCTTAATTCACCCCTCCACTTT
J: TRBJ1-6; V: TRBV7-9; size: .; D: .; CDR3: CASSWEGLGSPLHF; DNA: TGTGCCAGCAGCTGGGAGGGGTTAGGTTCACCCCTCCACTTT
J: TRBJ2-1; V: TRBV28; size: .; D: .; CDR3: CASSLVGREQFF; DNA: TGTGCCAGCAGTTTAGTAGGGAGAGAGCAGTTCTTC
J: TRBJ2-7; V: TRBV6-1; size: .; D: TRBD1; CDR3: CASSAPGQGYYEQYF; DNA: TGTGCCAGCAGCGCCCCGGGACAGGGTTATTACGAGCAGTACTTC
J: TRBJ2-5; V: TRBV20-1; size: .; D: .; CDR3: CSAQAETQYF; DNA: TGCAGTGCACAGGCAGAGACCCAGTACTTC
J: TRBJ1-6; V: TRBV25-1; size: .; D: .; CDR3: CASSSDSSYNSPLHF; DNA: TGTGCCAGCAGTTCGGACAGCTCCTATAATTCACCCCTCCACTTT
J: TRBJ1-2; V: TRBV5-4; size: once; D: .; CDR3: CASRTLDRAGYTF; DNA: TGTGCCAGCAGGACACTCGACCGGGCAGGCTACACCTTC
J: TRBJ1-2; V: TRBV6-5; size: .; D: .; CDR3: CASSRGHDRGYTF; DNA: TGTGCCAGCAGTAGGGGACACGATCGTGGCTACACCTTC
J: TRBJ2-1; V: TRBV4-3; size: .; D: TRBD2; CDR3: CASSQGVAGHTPSYNEQFF; DNA: TGCGCCAGCAGCCAAGGGGTAGCGGGACACACTCCCTCCTACAATGAGCAGTTCTTC
J: TRBJ1-6; V: TRBV7-2; size: .; D: .; CDR3: CASSWETGPMRTLHF; DNA: TGTGCCAGCAGTTGGGAGACAGGACCCATGAGGACCCTCCACTTT
J: TRBJ1-2; V: TRBV6-4; size: once; D: TRBD1; CDR3: CASSDSWTGERDYGYTF; DNA: TGTGCCAGCAGTGACTCTTGGACAGGGGAGAGGGACTATGGCTACACCTTC
J: TRBJ2-7; V: TRBV18; size: .; D: TRBD1; CDR3: CASSTGGHEQYF; DNA: TGTGCCAGCTCTACAGGGGGCCACGAGCAGTACTTC
J: TRBJ2-7; V: TRBV10-1; size: .; D: TRBD2; CDR3: CASSPGLASSYEQYF; DNA: TGCGCCAGCAGTCCTGGACTAGCGAGCTCCTACGAGCAGTACTTC
J: TRBJ1-2; V: TRBV10-3; size: .; D: TRBD1; CDR3: CAIRGTGIGYTF; DNA: TGTGCCATCAGGGGGACAGGGATTGGCTACACCTTC
J: TRBJ1-1; V: TRBV7-2; size: .; D: TRBD1; CDR3: CASSPGQGRGPTEAFF; DNA: TGTGCCAGCAGCCCGGGACAGGGAAGGGGTCCCACTGAAGCTTTCTTT
J: TRBJ2-2; V: TRBV2; size: .; D: .; CDR3: CASSESRSGELFF; DNA: TGTGCCAGCAGTGAATCACGTTCCGGGGAGCTGTTTTTT
J: TRBJ2-3; V: TRBV9; size: .; D: .; CDR3: CASSVRGISTDTQYF; DNA: TGTGCCAGCAGCGTCAGGGGAATCTCCACAGATACGCAGTATTTT
J: TRBJ2-1; V: TRBV30; size: once; D: TRBD2; CDR3: CAWSPQRGGAEQFF; DNA: TGTGCCTGGAGTCCCCAGCGGGGGGGGGCTGAGCAGTTCTTC
J: TRBJ2-5; V: TRBV6-6; size: .; D: .; CDR3: CASSYPRTVGETQYF; DNA: TGTGCCAGCAGTTACCCCAGGACCGTTGGGGAGACCCAGTACTTC
J: TRBJ2-5; V: TRBV6-6; size: .; D: .; CDR3: CASSSPGRMGETQYF; DNA: TGTGCCAGCAGTTCCCCGGGACGGATGGGAGAGACCCAGTACTTC
J: TRBJ1-5; V: TRBV30; size: few; D: .; CDR3: CAWSEWSNQPQHF; DNA: TGTGCCTGGAGTGAGTGGAGCAATCAGCCCCAGCATTTT
J: TRBJ2-7; V: TRBV21-1; size: once; D: .; CDR3: CASSNGLVRYEQYF; DNA: TGTGCCAGCAGCAATGGGTTGGTGCGCTACGAGCAGTACTTC
J: TRBJ1-1; V: TRBV25-1; size: .; D: TRBD1; CDR3: CASSDPGQLNTEAFF; DNA: TGTGCCAGCAGTGACCCGGGACAGCTGAACACTGAAGCTTTCTTT
J: TRBJ1-2; V: TRBV19; size: .; D: .; CDR3: CASSIEHRHRLNYGYTF; DNA: TGTGCCAGTAGTATAGAGCATCGGCACAGGCTTAACTATGGCTACACCTTC
J: TRBJ1-5; V: TRBV4-1; size: .; D: TRBD1; CDR3: CASSQEHRGNQPQHF; DNA: TGCGCCAGCAGCCAAGAGCACAGGGGGAATCAGCCCCAGCATTTT
J: TRBJ2-7; V: TRBV5-1; size: once; D: TRBD1; CDR3: CASSQGQGEYF; DNA: TGCGCCAGCAGCCAAGGACAGGGGGAGTACTTC
J: TRBJ1-1; V: TRBV5-1; size: .; D: .; CDR3: CASSPERGNTEAFF; DNA: TGCGCCAGCAGCCCGGAGAGGGGGAACACTGAAGCTTTCTTT
J: TRBJ2-7; V: TRBV7-9; size: .; D: .; CDR3: CASSLNSLYEQYF; DNA: TGTGCCAGCAGCTTAAACAGCCTCTACGAGCAGTACTTC
J: TRBJ1-1; V: TRBV10-1; size: .; D: .; CDR3: CASSEGRNTEAFF; DNA: TGCGCCAGCAGTGAGGGGCGGAACACTGAAGCTTTCTTT
J: TRBJ2-7; V: TRBV10-1; size: .; D: TRBD1; CDR3: CASSPGQAYEQYF; DNA: TGCGCCAGCAGCCCCGGACAGGCTTACGAGCAGTACTTC
J: TRBJ1-1; V: TRBV10-3; size: once; D: TRBD1; CDR3: CAISALQGDTEAFF; DNA: TGTGCCATCAGTGCCCTACAGGGGGACACTGAAGCTTTCTTT
J: TRBJ2-1; V: TRBV28; size: .; D: TRBD2; CDR3: CASSLMGGGNNEQFF; DNA: TGTGCCAGCAGTTTAATGGGCGGGGGAAACAATGAGCAGTTCTTC